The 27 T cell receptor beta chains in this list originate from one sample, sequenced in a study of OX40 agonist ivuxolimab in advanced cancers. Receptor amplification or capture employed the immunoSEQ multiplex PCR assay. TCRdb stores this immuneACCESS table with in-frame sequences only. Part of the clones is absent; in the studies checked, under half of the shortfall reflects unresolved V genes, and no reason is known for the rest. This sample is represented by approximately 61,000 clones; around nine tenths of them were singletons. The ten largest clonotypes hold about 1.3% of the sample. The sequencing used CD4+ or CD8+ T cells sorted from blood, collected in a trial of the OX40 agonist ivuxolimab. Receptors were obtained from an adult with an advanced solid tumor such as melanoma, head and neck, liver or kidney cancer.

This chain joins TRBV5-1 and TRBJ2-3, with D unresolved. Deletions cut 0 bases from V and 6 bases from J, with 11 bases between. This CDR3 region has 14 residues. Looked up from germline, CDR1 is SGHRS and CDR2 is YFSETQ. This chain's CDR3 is CASSLDPSLDTQYF. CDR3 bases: TGCGCCAGCAGCTTGGACCCTAGTCTTGATACGCAGTATTTT.

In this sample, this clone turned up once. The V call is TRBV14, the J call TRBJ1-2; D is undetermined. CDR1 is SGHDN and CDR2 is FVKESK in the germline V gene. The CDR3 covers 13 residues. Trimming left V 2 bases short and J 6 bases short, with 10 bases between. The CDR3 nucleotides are TGTGCCAGCAGCCAATCCGTCTTGGATGGCTACACCTTC. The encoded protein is CASSQSVLDGYTF.

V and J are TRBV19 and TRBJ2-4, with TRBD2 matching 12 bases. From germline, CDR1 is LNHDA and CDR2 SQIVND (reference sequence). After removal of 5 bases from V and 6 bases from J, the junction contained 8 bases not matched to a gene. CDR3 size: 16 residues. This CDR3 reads CASSFGLAGSGNIQYF. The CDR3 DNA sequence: TGTGCCAGTAGTTTCGGACTAGCGGGGTCGGGAAACATTCAGTACTTC.

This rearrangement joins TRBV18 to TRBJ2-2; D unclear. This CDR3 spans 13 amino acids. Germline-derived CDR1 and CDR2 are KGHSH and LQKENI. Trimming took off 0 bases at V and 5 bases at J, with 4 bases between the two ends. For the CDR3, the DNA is TGTGCCAGCTCACCACCCGGAACCGGGGAGCTGTTTTTT. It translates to CASSPPGTGELFF.

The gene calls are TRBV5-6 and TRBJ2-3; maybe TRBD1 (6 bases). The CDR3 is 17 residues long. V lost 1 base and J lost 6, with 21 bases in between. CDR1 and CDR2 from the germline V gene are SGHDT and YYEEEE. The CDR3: CASSLFGQNNREDTQYF. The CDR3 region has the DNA TGTGCCAGCAGCTTGTTTGGACAGAACAACCGTGAGGATACGCAGTATTTT.

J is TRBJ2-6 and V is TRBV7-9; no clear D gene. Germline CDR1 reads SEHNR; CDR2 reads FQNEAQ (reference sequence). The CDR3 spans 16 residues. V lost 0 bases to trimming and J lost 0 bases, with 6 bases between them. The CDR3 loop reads CASSLARSSGANVLTF. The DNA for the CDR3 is TGTGCCAGCAGCTTAGCGCGGAGCTCTGGGGCCAACGTCCTGACTTTC.

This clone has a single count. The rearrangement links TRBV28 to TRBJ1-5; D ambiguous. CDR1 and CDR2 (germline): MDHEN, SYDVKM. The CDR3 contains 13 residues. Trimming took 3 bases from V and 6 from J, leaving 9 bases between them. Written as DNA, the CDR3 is TGTGCCAGCAGTTTCAGGTCTGGTCAGCCCCAGCATTTT. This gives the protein CASSFRSGQPQHF.

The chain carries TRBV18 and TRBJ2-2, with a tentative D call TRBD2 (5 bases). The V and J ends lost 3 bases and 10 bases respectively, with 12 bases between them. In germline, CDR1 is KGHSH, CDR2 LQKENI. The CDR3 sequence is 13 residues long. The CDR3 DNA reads TGTGCCAGCTCACCTCAGGTGGGAGAGGAGCTGTTTTTT. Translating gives CASSPQVGEELFF.

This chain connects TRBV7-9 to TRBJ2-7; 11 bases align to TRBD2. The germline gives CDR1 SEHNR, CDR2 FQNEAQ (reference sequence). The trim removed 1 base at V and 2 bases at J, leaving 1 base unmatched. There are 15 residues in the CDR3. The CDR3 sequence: CASSLGSGRAYEQYF. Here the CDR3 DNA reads TGTGCCAGCAGCTTAGGTAGCGGGAGGGCCTACGAGCAGTACTTC.

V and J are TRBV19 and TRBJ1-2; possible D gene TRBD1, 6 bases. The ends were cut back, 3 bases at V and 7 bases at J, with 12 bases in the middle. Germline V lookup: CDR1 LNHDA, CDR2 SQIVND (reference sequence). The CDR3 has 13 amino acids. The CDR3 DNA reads TGTGCCAGTAGTATTGGGGGCGAACTTGGCTACACCTTC. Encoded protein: CASSIGGELGYTF.

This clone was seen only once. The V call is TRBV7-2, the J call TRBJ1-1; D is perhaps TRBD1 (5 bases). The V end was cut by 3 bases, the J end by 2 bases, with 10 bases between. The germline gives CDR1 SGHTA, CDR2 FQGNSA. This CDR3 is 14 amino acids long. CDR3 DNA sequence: TGTGCCAGCAGCTTCGGGGGATTCAACACTGAAGCTTTCTTT. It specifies CASSFGGFNTEAFF.

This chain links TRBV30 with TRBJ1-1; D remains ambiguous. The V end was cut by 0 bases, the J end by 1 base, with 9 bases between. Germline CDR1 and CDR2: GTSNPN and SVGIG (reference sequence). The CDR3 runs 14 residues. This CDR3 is CAWSVLRGNTEAFF. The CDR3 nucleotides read TGTGCCTGGAGTGTACTACGGGGGAACACTGAAGCTTTCTTT.

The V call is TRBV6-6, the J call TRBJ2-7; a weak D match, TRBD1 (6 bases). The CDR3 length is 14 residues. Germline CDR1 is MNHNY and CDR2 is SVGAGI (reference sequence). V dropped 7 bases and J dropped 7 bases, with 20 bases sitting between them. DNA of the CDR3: TGTGCCAGCACCCCAACAGGGCTCCTTGGGGAGCAGTACTTC. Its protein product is CASTPTGLLGEQYF.

The CDR3 bases are TGTGCCAGCAGCACGAGACTAGCGGGATACAATGAGCAGTTCTTC. Protein product: CASSTRLAGYNEQFF. The V and J genes are TRBV9 and TRBJ2-1; 11 positions match TRBD2. V shed 4 bases, J shed 4 bases, and the junction held 4 bases outside the gene matches. The length of the CDR3 is 15 residues. Germline V gene lookup returns CDR1 SGDLS and CDR2 YYNGEE. The complete variable domain, with remaining parts taken from reference TRBV9 and TRBJ2-1, reads DSGVTQTPKHLITATGQRVTLRCSPRSGDLSVYWYQQSLDQGLQFLIQYYNGEERAKGNILERFSAQQFPDLHSELNLSSLELGDSALYFCASSTRLAGYNEQFFGPGTRLTVL.

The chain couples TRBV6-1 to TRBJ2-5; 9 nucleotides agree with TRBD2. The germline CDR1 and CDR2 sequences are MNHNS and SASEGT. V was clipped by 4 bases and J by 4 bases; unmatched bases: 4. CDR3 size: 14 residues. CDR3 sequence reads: CASSVLTSGETQYF. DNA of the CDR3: TGTGCCAGCAGTGTTCTGACTAGCGGAGAGACCCAGTACTTC.

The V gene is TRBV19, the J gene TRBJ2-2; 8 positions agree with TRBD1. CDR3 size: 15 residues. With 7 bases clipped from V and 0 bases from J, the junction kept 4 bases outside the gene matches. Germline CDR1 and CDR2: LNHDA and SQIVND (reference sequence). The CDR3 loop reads CASNLDRANTGELFF. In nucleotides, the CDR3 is TGTGCCAGTAATCTGGACAGGGCGAACACCGGGGAGCTGTTTTTT.

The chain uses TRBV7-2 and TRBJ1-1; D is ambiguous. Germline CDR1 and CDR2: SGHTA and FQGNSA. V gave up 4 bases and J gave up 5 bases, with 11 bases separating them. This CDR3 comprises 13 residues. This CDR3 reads CASSSASGTEAFF. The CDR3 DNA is TGTGCCAGCAGCTCCGCTTCGGGTACTGAAGCTTTCTTT.

The CDR3 region is CASSWTSGSSPYNEQFF. CDR3 bases: TGTGCCAGCAGCTGGACTAGCGGGAGTAGTCCCTACAATGAGCAGTTCTTC. J is TRBJ2-1 and V is TRBV7-2; 13 bases match TRBD2. The length of the CDR3 is 17 residues. J was trimmed by 2 bases and V by 4 bases; bases with no gene match: 5. Germline CDR1 is SGHTA and CDR2 is FQGNSA.

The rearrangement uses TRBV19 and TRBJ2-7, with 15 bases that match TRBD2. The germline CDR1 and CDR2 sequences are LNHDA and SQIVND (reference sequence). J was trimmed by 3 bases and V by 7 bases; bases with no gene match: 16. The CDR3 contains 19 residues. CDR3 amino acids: CASKPRTSGRAGGVYEQYF. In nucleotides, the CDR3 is TGTGCCAGTAAGCCGAGGACTAGCGGGAGGGCCGGAGGGGTCTACGAGCAGTACTTC.

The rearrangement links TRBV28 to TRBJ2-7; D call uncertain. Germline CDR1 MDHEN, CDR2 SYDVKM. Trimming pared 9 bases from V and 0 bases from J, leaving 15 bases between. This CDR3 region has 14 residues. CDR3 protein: CASWARGSSYEQYF. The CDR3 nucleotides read TGTGCCAGTTGGGCGCGAGGCAGCTCCTACGAGCAGTACTTC.

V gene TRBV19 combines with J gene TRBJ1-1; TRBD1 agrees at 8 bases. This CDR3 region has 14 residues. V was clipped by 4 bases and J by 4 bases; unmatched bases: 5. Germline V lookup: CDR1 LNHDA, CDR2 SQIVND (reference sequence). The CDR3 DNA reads TGTGCCAGTAGTACTGTGGACAGGGTCACTGAAGCTTTCTTT. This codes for CASSTVDRVTEAFF.

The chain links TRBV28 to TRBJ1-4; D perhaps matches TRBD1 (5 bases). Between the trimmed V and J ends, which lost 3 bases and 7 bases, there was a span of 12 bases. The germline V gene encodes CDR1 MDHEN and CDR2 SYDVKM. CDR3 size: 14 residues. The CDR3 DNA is TGTGCCAGCAGTTTGCGAGGGGCGGGTGAAAAACTGTTTTTT. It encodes CASSLRGAGEKLFF.

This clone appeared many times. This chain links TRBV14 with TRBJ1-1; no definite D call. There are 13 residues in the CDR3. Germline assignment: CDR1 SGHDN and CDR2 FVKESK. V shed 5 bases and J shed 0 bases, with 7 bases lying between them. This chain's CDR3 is CASSTQMNTEAFF. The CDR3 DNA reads TGTGCCAGCAGCACACAGATGAACACTGAAGCTTTCTTT.

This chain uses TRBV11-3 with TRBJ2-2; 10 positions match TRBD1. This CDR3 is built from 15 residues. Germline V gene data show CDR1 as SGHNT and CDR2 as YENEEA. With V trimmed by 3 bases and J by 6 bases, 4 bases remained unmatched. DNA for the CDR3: TGTGCCAGCAGCTTGGGACAGGGGTTGTCCGGGGAGCTGTTTTTT. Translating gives CASSLGQGLSGELFF.

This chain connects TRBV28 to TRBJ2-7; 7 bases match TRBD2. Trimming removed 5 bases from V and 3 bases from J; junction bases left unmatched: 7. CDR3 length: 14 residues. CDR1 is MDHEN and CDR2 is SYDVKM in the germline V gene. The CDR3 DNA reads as TGTGCCAGCAGTCTGGGACTACCAAACTACGAGCAGTACTTC. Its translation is CASSLGLPNYEQYF.

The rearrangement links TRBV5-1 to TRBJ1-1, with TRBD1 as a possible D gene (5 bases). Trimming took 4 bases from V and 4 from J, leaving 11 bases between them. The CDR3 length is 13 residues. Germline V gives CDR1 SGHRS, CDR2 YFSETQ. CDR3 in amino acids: CASSPAGATEAFF. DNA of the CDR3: TGCGCCAGCAGCCCTGCTGGGGCCACTGAAGCTTTCTTT.

The DNA of the CDR3 is TGTGCCAGCAGCTTAGGACTTCTCCAAGAGACCCAGTACTTC. Its translation is CASSLGLLQETQYF. The chain uses TRBV7-2 and TRBJ2-5; D gene uncertain. Germline V gene sequence: CDR1 SGHTA, CDR2 FQGNSA. The CDR3 consists of 14 residues. V lost 1 base to trimming and J lost 1 base, with 7 bases between them.